The 30 T cell receptor beta chains below come from one sample, sequenced in a study of response to subunit inactivated influenza vaccine. In TCRdb, the RT-PCR reads were re-called with MiXCR into one record per CDR3 protein. Here the sample spans 800,000 or so distinct CDR3 sequences, around 21% being singletons. The material sequenced was PBMCs from blood, taken roughly 5 days after vaccination. These receptors all come from a man in his fifties who received an inactivated influenza vaccine.

The chain uses TRBV6-6 and TRBJ1-1, with D unresolved. Per the germline V gene, CDR1 is MNHNY and CDR2 is SVGAGI (reference sequence). This CDR3 is 12 amino acids long. The V and J ends lost 8 bases and 0 bases respectively, with 7 bases between them. CDR3 sequence reads: CASCGVNTEAFF. CDR3 DNA sequence: TGTGCCAGCTGCGGCGTGAACACTGAAGCTTTCTTT.

This clonotype has a handful of counts. The CDR3 DNA sequence: TGTGCCAGCATGAGACAGGGGATGCAAGAGACCCAGTACTTC. This gives the protein CASMRQGMQETQYF. V and J are TRBV7-2 and TRBJ2-5; 8 positions match TRBD1. V trimming: 7 bases; J trimming: 2 bases; junction bases outside the gene matches: 6. Looked up from germline, CDR1 is SGHTA and CDR2 is FQGNSA. The CDR3 is 14 amino acids.

The V gene is TRBV20-1, the J gene TRBJ2-6; D not resolved. This CDR3 spans 14 amino acids. Germline CDR1 is DFQATT and CDR2 is SNEGSKA (reference sequence). V lost 8 bases to trimming and J lost 2 bases, with 13 bases between them. The CDR3 DNA follows: TGCAGTACCTACGACCGAACTGGGGCCAACGTCCTGACTTTC. It translates to CSTYDRTGANVLTF.

There are many counts of this clonotype. The chain uses TRBV6-2 or TRBV6-3 and TRBJ1-1; a possible D gene is TRBD1 (5 bases). The V gene lost 6 bases and the J gene lost 10 bases, with 12 bases spanning the gap. Per germline, CDR1 MNHEY and CDR2 SVGEGT. The CDR3 length is 11 residues. The CDR3 DNA reads TGTGCCAGCAGCACCGGGACGACAGCTTTCTTT. This codes for CASSTGTTAFF.

In its sample, this clonotype was seen a few times. This chain uses TRBV29-1 with TRBJ1-2; no definite D call. This CDR3 comprises 11 residues. CDR1 is SQVTM and CDR2 is ANQGSEA in the germline V gene. The V end was cut by 3 bases, the J end by 8 bases, with 10 bases between. CDR3 sequence (DNA): TGCAGCGTTGATCGCGGCCTCGGCTACACCTTC. It translates to CSVDRGLGYTF.

The chain has TRBV18 and TRBJ2-3; D is unresolved. The CDR3 contains 15 residues. V was shortened by 2 bases and J by 14 bases, with 23 bases between the two germline ends. Germline CDR1 is KGHSH and CDR2 is LQKENI. Written as DNA, the CDR3 is TGTGCCAGCTCACCATCCGATGTAGCAGGACCGGTGGGGTATTTT. Encoded protein: CASSPSDVAGPVGYF. Full variable domain (remainder filled in from reference TRBV18 and TRBJ2-3): NAGVMQNPRHLVRRRGQEARLRCSPMKGHSHVYWYRQLPEEGLKFMVYLQKENIIDESGMPKERFSAEFPKEGPSILRIQQVVRGDSAAYFCASSPSDVAGPVGYFGPGTRLTVL.

This clonotype occurred a few times. J is TRBJ2-1 and V is TRBV12-3 or TRBV12-4; TRBD2 matches 8 bases. After removal of 4 bases from V and 8 bases from J, the junction contained 13 bases not matched to a gene. The CDR3 totals 16 residues. The CDR3 here is CASSSSGSPSGDEQFF. In nucleotides, the CDR3 is TGTGCCAGCAGTTCCAGCGGGAGCCCTTCAGGGGATGAGCAGTTCTTC.

This clonotype was seen a handful of times. The V call is TRBV5-1, the J call TRBJ1-1; D may be TRBD1 (5 bases). The CDR3 loop spans 17 amino acids. Germline-derived CDR1 and CDR2 are SGHRS and YFSETQ. The V gene lost 0 bases and the J gene lost 0 bases, with 15 bases spanning the gap. The CDR3 reads CASSLGPLTEMNTEAFF. DNA for the CDR3: TGCGCCAGCAGCTTGGGACCCCTGACAGAGATGAACACTGAAGCTTTCTTT.

CDR3 bases: TGTGCCAGCAGCCAGGTTCAGGTCCAAGAGACCCAGTACTTC. Its translation: CASSQVQVQETQYF. The gene calls are TRBV7-9 and TRBJ2-5; D not certain. Trimming removed 5 bases at V and 1 base at J, with 11 bases between. In germline, CDR1 is SEHNR, CDR2 FQNEAQ (reference sequence). This CDR3 spans 14 amino acids.

This chain links TRBV11-2 with TRBJ1-3; 7 bases align to TRBD1. The CDR3 runs to 15 residues. The germline CDR1 and CDR2 sequences are SGHAT and FQNNGV. V shed 1 base, J shed 4 bases, and the junction held 4 bases outside the gene matches. DNA for the CDR3: TGTGCCAGCAGCTTAGTCCCGGGACAGGGAAACACCATATATTTT. Translated, it gives CASSLVPGQGNTIYF.

V gene TRBV4-3 combines with J gene TRBJ2-1, with D perhaps matching TRBD2 (6 bases). Germline-derived CDR1 and CDR2 are LGHNA and YSLEER. Trimming left V 2 bases short and J 8 bases short, with 13 bases between. The CDR3 is made up of 14 amino acids. The CDR3 nucleotides read TGCGCCAGCAGCCAAATTATCCGGGAGCATGAGCAGTTCTTC. This gives the protein CASSQIIREHEQFF.

This clonotype was seen repeatedly, ten times or more. V and J are TRBV20-1 and TRBJ2-5, with D possibly matching TRBD2 (5 bases). The CDR3 has 14 residues. Germline loops: CDR1 DFQATT, CDR2 SNEGSKA (reference sequence). Trimming left V 8 bases short and J 7 bases short, with 23 bases between. The DNA of the CDR3 is TGCAGTATCTACCCACCGGGCAAACGGGGGACCCAGTACTTC. It encodes CSIYPPGKRGTQYF.

The V call is TRBV7-8, the J call TRBJ2-1, with D unresolved. The CDR3 has 14 amino acids. Germline V gene data show CDR1 as SGHVS and CDR2 as FQNEAQ. Trimming left V 3 bases short and J 0 bases short, with 6 bases between. DNA of the CDR3: TGTGCCAGCAGCTTTCAAAACTCCTACAATGAGCAGTTCTTC. Its protein is CASSFQNSYNEQFF.

In this sample, this clonotype turned up a few times. V is TRBV20-1 and J is TRBJ1-2, with unresolved D. Germline CDR1 is DFQATT and CDR2 is SNEGSKA (reference sequence). The CDR3 length is 15 residues. V shed 1 base and J shed 2 bases, with 14 bases lying between them. CDR3 protein: CSARGVQRPNYGYTF. The CDR3 DNA follows: TGCAGTGCTAGAGGTGTGCAGAGACCAAACTATGGCTACACCTTC.

The rearrangement joins TRBV12-3 or TRBV12-4 to TRBJ2-3; 12 bases agree with TRBD2. The CDR3 totals 16 residues. V gave up 6 bases and J gave up 0 bases; unmatched junction bases: 4. The CDR3: CASRRGTSGSTDTQYF. The CDR3 nucleotides read TGTGCCAGCAGACGAGGGACTAGCGGGAGCACAGATACGCAGTATTTT.

This clonotype was picked up a small number of times. The V call is TRBV4-2, the J call TRBJ1-6, with unresolved D. The CDR3 extends over 15 amino acids. The V gene lost 1 base and the J gene lost 5 bases, with 9 bases spanning the gap. Germline CDR1 and CDR2: LGHNA and YNFKEQ. The CDR3 sequence is CASSQAAGDNSPLHF. CDR3 nucleotides: TGTGCCAGCAGCCAAGCGGCAGGAGATAATTCACCCCTCCACTTT.

The genes are TRBV2 and TRBJ2-7; no clear D. This CDR3 has 10 amino acids. V was pared by 7 bases and J by 6 bases, with 7 bases between. Germline CDR1 reads SNHLY; CDR2 reads FYNNEI. This chain's CDR3 is CASNGPEQYF. Written as DNA, the CDR3 is TGTGCCAGCAACGGCCCCGAGCAGTACTTC.

The chain is built from TRBV5-6 and TRBJ2-1; D may match TRBD1 or TRBD2 (6 bases each). The ends were cut back, 6 bases at V and 7 bases at J, with 17 bases in the middle. Germline V gene lookup returns CDR1 SGHDT and CDR2 YYEEEE. The CDR3 is made up of 14 amino acids. CDR3 sequence reads: CASTRTGGLNEQFF. The CDR3, as DNA: TGTGCCAGCACCAGAACCGGGGGCTTGAATGAGCAGTTCTTC.

The sample holds a few counts of this clonotype. The CDR3 loop reads CASSLGLALVTDTQYF. CDR3 DNA sequence: TGTGCCAGCAGCTTGGGGCTAGCGCTGGTAACAGATACGCAGTATTTT. The rearrangement links TRBV5-6 to TRBJ2-3, with D maybe TRBD2 (6 bases). The germline V gene encodes CDR1 SGHDT and CDR2 YYEEEE. This CDR3 is built from 16 residues. Trimming took 0 bases from V and 3 from J, leaving 14 bases between them.

There are a few counts of this clonotype. The chain combines TRBV7-9 with TRBJ2-7; 10 bases align to TRBD2. Germline V gene lookup returns CDR1 SEHNR and CDR2 FQNEAQ (reference sequence). Trimming cost V 4 bases and J 12 bases; bases outside gene matches: 6. CDR3 length equals 12 residues. Here the CDR3 reads CASSSSSGSWYF. The CDR3 nucleotides are TGTGCCAGCAGCTCCTCTAGCGGGAGTTGGTACTTC.

This clonotype was seen a handful of times. V gene TRBV6-1 combines with J gene TRBJ1-5, with D possibly matching TRBD1 (6 bases). Deletions cut 8 bases from V and 4 bases from J, with 12 bases between. Germline CDR1 reads MNHNS; CDR2 reads SASEGT. The CDR3 contains 13 residues. CDR3 residues: CASAGGGNQPQHF. CDR3 DNA: TGTGCCAGCGCCGGAGGGGGTAATCAGCCCCAGCATTTT.

This clonotype was counted a few times. The rearrangement joins TRBV5-1 to TRBJ2-3, with TRBD2 matching over 9 bases. Germline V gene lookup returns CDR1 SGHRS and CDR2 YFSETQ. The CDR3 is 15 residues long. With V trimmed by 0 bases and J by 6 bases, 5 bases remained unmatched. CDR3 in amino acids: CASSLDAGGMDTQYF. The CDR3 bases are TGCGCCAGCAGCTTGGATGCGGGGGGGATGGATACGCAGTATTTT.

The sample holds a few counts of this clonotype. The chain recombines TRBV20-1 with TRBJ1-6; no firm D call. Germline CDR1 reads DFQATT; CDR2 reads SNEGSKA (reference sequence). Trimming removed 3 bases from V and 6 bases from J, with 9 bases in between. The CDR3 spans 13 residues. The CDR3 DNA reads as TGCAGTGCTAGTCGTACCCTTAATTCACCCCTCCACTTT. Its translation is CSASRTLNSPLHF.

This clonotype was counted many times. The genes are TRBV10-3 and TRBJ2-3; TRBD2 matches 9 bases. The CDR3 has 13 amino acids. Germline V gives CDR1 ENHRY, CDR2 SYGVKD. With V trimmed by 8 bases and J by 4 bases, 4 bases remained unmatched. The CDR3 sequence: CAIGGGAADTQYF. CDR3 coding DNA: TGTGCCATCGGCGGGGGGGCGGCAGATACGCAGTATTTT.

V and J are TRBV7-2 and TRBJ1-2; 7 bases fit TRBD1. The CDR3 contains 13 residues. Germline V gene sequence: CDR1 SGHTA, CDR2 FQGNSA. V lost 7 bases and J lost 8; bases outside the gene matches: 10. The CDR3 DNA reads as TGTGCCAGCACGGACAGGTACCGGCTGGGCTACACCTTC. Protein sequence: CASTDRYRLGYTF.

This clonotype occurred a few times. The chain links TRBV25-1 to TRBJ1-2, with D unresolved. Between the trimmed V and J ends, which lost 5 bases and 5 bases, there was a span of 12 bases. Germline V gene sequence: CDR1 MGHDK, CDR2 SYGVNS. The CDR3 sequence is 13 residues long. CDR3 residues: CASSQDLGYGYTF. CDR3 nucleotide sequence: TGTGCCAGCAGTCAAGACCTCGGGTATGGCTACACCTTC.

The gene calls are TRBV6-5 and TRBJ2-5, with a tentative D call TRBD2 (6 bases). V dropped 3 bases and J dropped 2 bases, with 13 bases sitting between them. From germline, CDR1 is MNHEY and CDR2 SVGAGI. The length of the CDR3 is 15 residues. CDR3 DNA sequence: TGTGCCAGCAGTTATGCGGGGCCTGCTCAAGAGACCCAGTACTTC. It encodes CASSYAGPAQETQYF.

The chain is built from TRBV6-2 or TRBV6-3 and TRBJ1-1; D perhaps matches TRBD1 (5 bases). The germline V gene has CDR1 MNHEY and CDR2 SVGEGT. The CDR3 covers 13 residues. Trimming cost V 4 bases and J 1 base, with 7 bases left between them. The DNA for the CDR3 is TGTGCCAGCAGTTGGACAAGGAACACTGAAGCTTTCTTT. Protein sequence: CASSWTRNTEAFF.

V usage is TRBV5-5 and J usage is TRBJ2-5; D gene unclear. V was cut by 0 bases and J by 2 bases, with 11 bases left in between. The germline V gene has CDR1 SGHKS and CDR2 YYEKEE (reference sequence). The CDR3 consists of 15 residues. CDR3: CASSLDPLAQETQYF. The CDR3 DNA sequence: TGTGCCAGCAGCTTGGACCCACTGGCGCAAGAGACCCAGTACTTC.

This chain uses TRBV5-1 with TRBJ2-1; 7 bases agree with TRBD2. After removal of 0 bases from V and 6 bases from J, the junction contained 6 bases not matched to a gene. This CDR3 spans 15 amino acids. In germline, CDR1 is SGHRS, CDR2 YFSETQ. The CDR3 DNA follows: TGCGCCAGCAGCTTGGTGGCGGGAGTGCTCAATGAGCAGTTCTTC. This gives the protein CASSLVAGVLNEQFF. The complete variable domain, with remaining parts taken from reference TRBV5-1 and TRBJ2-1, reads KAGVTQTPRYLIKTRGQQVTLSCSPISGHRSVSWYQQTPGQGLQFLFEYFSETQRNKGNFPGRFSGRQFSNSRSEMNVSTLELGDSALYLCASSLVAGVLNEQFFGPGTRLTVL.